What follows is one TCR beta chain and its context. Its antigen is unidentified. Use of 60 Vbeta and 13 Jbeta primers characterized the PCR. TCRdb's table, derived via immunoSEQ multiplex PCR, lists solely in-frame clones and lacks some. The sample consists of roughly 160,000 clones, over 60% of them appearing once. The source of the sample is a study of cytomegalovirus exposure and HLA in healthy donors. Background on the study: Earlier results showed 90 million to 120 million unique TCR beta sequences derived from 150 million to 200 million T cells.

All the people who gave samples were healthy bone marrow donors. Study-level points and caveats: The study found most TCR sequences rare, yet found some public TCRs in many donors. TCR beta V- and J-gene trimming was later associated with a missense DCLRE1C variant.

This clonotype was sampled from a woman in her twenties or thirties in good health and CMV-seronegative. Sequencing used PBMCs.

CDR3 region: CATSRDPVTSYEQYF. CDR3 DNA sequence: TGTGCCACCAGCAGAGATCCTGTGACAAGCTACGAGCAGTACTTC. The chain joins TRBV15 to TRBJ2-7; D is unresolved. The CDR3 is 15 amino acids. The V end lost 0 bases, the J end lost 3 bases, and 12 bases lay between the germline ends. Germline V gene lookup returns CDR1 LNHNV and CDR2 YYDKDF (reference sequence).